The clone carrying this T cell receptor (beta chain) was found a few times. Its specificity is not known. Sample-barcoded 5' priming and a J-beta primer mix drove a second PCR of roughly 7 to 11 cycles. TCRdb re-derived calls from the 5' RACE reads in MiXCR, one entry per CDR3 protein. The sample records around 1,800,000 distinct CDR3 sequences, around 40% being singletons. This sample was included in a study of blood T cells in healthy people across ages. Findings and limits, study-wide: Estimates based on one million T cells were treated as lower bounds.

Germline lookup yields CDR1 SGHRS and CDR2 YFSETQ. The CDR3 contains 15 residues. Trimming removed 0 bases at V and 2 bases at J, with 10 bases between. Peripheral blood from each donor was collected in a volume of approximately 10 milliliters. Isolating PBMCs gave at least 6 million of these cells per sample. This sequence was found in a human donor in good health. The chain carries TRBV5-1 and TRBJ2-3, with D perhaps TRBD2 (5 bases). The sequenced material came from blood. The CDR3, as DNA: TGCGCCAGCAGCTTGGGTGTGACTACCACAGATACGCAGTATTTT. Translation: CASSLGVTTTDTQYF.